This entry is about one T cell receptor (delta chain). Since a far larger clone is one base different, this is likely a read error. The sample has other DNA sequences that encode this CDR3 too. TCRdb re-called the multiplex PCR reads with CATT. Here the sample spans tens of thousands of delta-chain clones, 0.8% to 1% being singletons. Flow sorting of PBMC yielded separate Vgamma9/Vdelta2+ and Vdelta2-negative gammadelta T cell populations for bulk repertoire analysis. This sample was taken from a study of γδ T cells in repeated Plasmodium falciparum infection. Germline-derived CDR1 and CDR2 are GEAIGNYY and EKD. The CDR3 is 18 amino acids.

J gene calling gave no result, while the V gene is TRDV2; the table assigns TRDD3, which was not confirmed against the DNA. The sequencing input was gamma-delta T cells from blood. This TCR was recovered from a pool of human donors (malaria-infected and uninfected, not separated). The CDR3 loop is CACDTLLLGDTKTDKLIF. The CDR3 coding sequence is TGTGCCTGTGACACCTTGTTACTGGGGGATACGAAGACCGATAAACTCATTTTT.